Included here is one T cell receptor beta chain sequence, with context. Its cognate antigen has yet to be identified. Nothing much larger sits one base from this clone, and base qualities are not available. The germline V gene encodes CDR1 SNHLY and CDR2 FYNNEI. Trimming takes 11 bases from V and 1 base from J, and the germline ends sit 15 bases apart. The CDR3 starts with the cysteine, ends with the phenylalanine, and has 14 residues. Just CDR3 DNA is preserved here, 42 bases in frame from base 1. This record comes from a study of shared clonotypes between healthy human individuals (dated by TCRdb to about 2020). With regard to the full study: The cohort comprised a couple of women and a few men aged 18 to 49 years. For each donor, CD4 naive and CD4 memory were each given three plates, CD8 naive was given two plates, and CD8 memory was given one plate. To estimate repertoire size and how much clonotype sharing occurs between individuals, the study deeply sequenced the blood TCR repertoires of about 5 healthy adults. To increase sequencing depth and limit assay-specific biases, TCR repertoire library preparation and sequencing were carried out by different laboratories using diverse techniques. Per donor, leukapheresis produced somewhere between about 0.94 and 9 billion PBMCs.

Study-level results and caveats: Because the study included a small number of donors, the genetic and exposure-history diversity represented was limited. Incomplete sequencing was indicated by rarefaction of sorted-subset datasets, despite the large sequencing depth. Across several donors, 5% to 6% of naive CD4, approximately 4% of naive CD8, 2.3% of memory CD4, and approximately 0.42% of memory CD8 clonotypes were shared. Estimated clonotype richness was generally larger for naive than for memory subsets. Clonotypes shared by all four sorted-subset donors showed higher generation probabilities than non-shared clonotypes. Pairwise subsampling led to the expectation that sequencing depth would affect the degree of clonotype sharing among donors. Sampling was restricted to blood, and TCR repertoires in tissue are likely to differ from TCR repertoires in blood.

Healthy HIV-negative adults with no recently reported acute infections or vaccinations were included as donors. All donors were Caucasian adults living in Nashville, Tennessee, USA. CD4+ T cells were enriched by magnetic negative selection, after which naive cells were positively selected on CD45RA and the negative fraction was taken as the memory subset. Blood was collected by leukapheresis, and PBMCs were isolated by Ficoll-Histopaque density gradient centrifugation and then cryopreserved in liquid nitrogen vapor phase. Purity and quantity of every magnetically sorted T cell population were checked by analytical flow cytometry. Each sorted fraction had its genomic DNA isolated and then quantified by UV absorbance on a Nanodrop 2000c. TCR CDR3 regions were amplified from genomic DNA by multiplex PCR using the deep immunoSEQ assay. For each cell subset, the extracted genomic DNA was distributed evenly across all wells of several immunoSEQ 96-well plates, and each plate served as one replicate. For sorted subsets, 200 to 250 ng of genomic DNA, equivalent to 25,000 to 35,000 T cell genomes, went into each replicate PCR. Purified libraries were measured with a Qubit 3.0 fluorometer, size-checked on a Bioanalyzer 2100, and measured again with the KAPA Library Quantification kit. Each immunoSEQ 96-well plate was sequenced on its own single-read 150-cycle Illumina NextSeq 550 flow cell. The authors' analysis ran thus. Because only junctional sequences without quality scores were contained in the immunoSEQ output, filtering matching that applied to full-length reads could not be performed. To assign V/J genes and CDR3, sequences were annotated against IMGT germline references using PyIR, a Python wrapper for IgBLAST v1.9. Reads with weak V/J assignments (E-value above 1e-6), missing CDR3, stop codons, out-of-frame junctions, or ambiguous translated residues were removed. V3J clonotypes were defined by identical inferred V gene, J gene, and CDR3 amino acid sequence. Percentage overlap between repertoires was computed as shared unique clonotypes divided by the size of the smaller repertoire. Three approaches were used to assess repertoire richness: RTK rarefaction, the Chao1 estimator, and Recon v2.1 estimates of unobserved clonotypes. For all TCRbeta clonotypes obtained by the gDNA method from several donors, generation probabilities were computed with OLGA. The source is immuneACCESS, and TCRdb retained only in-frame sequences with V and J called. Part of the clones is not carried over; for the studies checked, unresolved V genes explain less than half of this, and the remainder is unexplained. That table supplies the V and J calls and clone size; D and trimming were determined from the DNA. The sample records 550,000 to 800,000 clones, approximately 74% of which are singletons. The ten most abundant clones make up around 1.6% of the sample.

This receptor was identified in a woman in her twenties or thirties in good health. The rearrangement joined TRBV2 to TRBJ2-1; tentative D gene TRBD1, with 5 bases matching. Sequenced: memory CD4+ T cells sorted from blood. The sample's cell subset or site, from its label and the paper: CD45RA-negative fraction. The sequence in DNA is TGTGCCGGCCAGGGATCCTTTTCCTACAATGAGCAGTTCTTC. This codes for CAGQGSFSYNEQFF.